This TCR beta chain was sequenced for a study of healthy donors' naive CD4 and CD8 T cells. Study findings and constraints: Positive CDR3 charge linked to CD4+ cells, negative to CD8+ cells.

Starting from 500 ng of total RNA, TCR libraries were made with linear amplification. TCRdb passed the reads through MiXCR, listing each CDR3 protein once. The table has roughly 200,000 distinct CDR3 sequences, about 74% seen once. Trimming pared 0 bases from V and 4 bases from J, leaving 10 bases between. CDR1 and CDR2 (germline): SQVTM, ANQGSEA. The length of the CDR3 is 13 residues. Concerning this clonotype: Its antigen is not known.

The receptor was isolated from a pool of human donors in good health; the sample pools cells from several healthy donors. Source material: naive CD4+ and CD8+ T cells sorted from blood, pooled from several donors. The chain links TRBV29-1 to TRBJ2-7; D is perhaps TRBD1 (5 bases). In DNA form, the CDR3 reads TGCAGCGTTGAAGATCAGGGCCCTTACGAGCAGTACTTC. It yields the protein CSVEDQGPYEQYF.